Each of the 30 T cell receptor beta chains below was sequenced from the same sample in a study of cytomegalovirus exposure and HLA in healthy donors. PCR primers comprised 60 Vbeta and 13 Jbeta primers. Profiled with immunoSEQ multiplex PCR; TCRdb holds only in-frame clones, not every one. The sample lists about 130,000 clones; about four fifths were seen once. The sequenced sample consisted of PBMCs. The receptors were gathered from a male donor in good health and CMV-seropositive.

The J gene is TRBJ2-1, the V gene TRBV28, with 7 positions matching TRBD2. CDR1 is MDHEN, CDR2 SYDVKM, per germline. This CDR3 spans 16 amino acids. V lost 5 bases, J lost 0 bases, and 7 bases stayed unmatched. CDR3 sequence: CASSAWGGSSYNEQFF. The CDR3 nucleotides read TGTGCCAGCAGTGCCTGGGGCGGGAGCTCCTACAATGAGCAGTTCTTC. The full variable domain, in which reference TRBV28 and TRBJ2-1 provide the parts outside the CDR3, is DVKVTQSSRYLVKRTGEKVFLECVQDMDHENMFWYRQDPGLGLRLIYFSYDVKMKEKGDIPEGYSVSREKKERFSLILESASTNQTSMYLCASSAWGGSSYNEQFFGPGTRLTVL.

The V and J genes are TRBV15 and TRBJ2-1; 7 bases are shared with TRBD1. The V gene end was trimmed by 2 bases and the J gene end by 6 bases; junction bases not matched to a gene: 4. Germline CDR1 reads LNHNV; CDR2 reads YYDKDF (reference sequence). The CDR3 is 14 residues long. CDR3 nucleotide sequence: TGTGCCACCAGCAGATCTGGACAGGTCAATGAGCAGTTCTTC. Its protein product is CATSRSGQVNEQFF.

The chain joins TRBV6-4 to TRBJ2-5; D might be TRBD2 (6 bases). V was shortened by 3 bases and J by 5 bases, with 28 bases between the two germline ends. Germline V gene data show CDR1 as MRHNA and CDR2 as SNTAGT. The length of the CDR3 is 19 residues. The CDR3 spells CASSEVNLGAGGYRETQYF. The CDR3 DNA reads TGTGCCAGCAGTGAAGTGAATCTAGGAGCGGGCGGGTATCGGGAGACCCAGTACTTC.

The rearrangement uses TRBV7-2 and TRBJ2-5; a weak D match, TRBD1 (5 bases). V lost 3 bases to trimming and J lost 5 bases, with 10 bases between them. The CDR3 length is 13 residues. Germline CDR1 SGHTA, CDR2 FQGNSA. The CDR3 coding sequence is TGTGCCAGCAGCTTCGGCAGGGATGAGACCCAGTACTTC. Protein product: CASSFGRDETQYF.

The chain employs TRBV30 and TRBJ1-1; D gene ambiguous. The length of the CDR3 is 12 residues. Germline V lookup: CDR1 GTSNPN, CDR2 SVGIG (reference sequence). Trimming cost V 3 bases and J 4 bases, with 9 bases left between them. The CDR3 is CAWRGRSTEAFF. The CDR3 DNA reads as TGTGCCTGGAGGGGGAGGAGCACTGAAGCTTTCTTT.

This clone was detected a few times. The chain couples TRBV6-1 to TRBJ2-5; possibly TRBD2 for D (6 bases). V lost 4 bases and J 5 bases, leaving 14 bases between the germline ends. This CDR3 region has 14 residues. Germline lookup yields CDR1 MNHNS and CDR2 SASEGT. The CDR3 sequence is CASSVGGWVETQYF. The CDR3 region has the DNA TGTGCCAGCAGTGTAGGAGGGTGGGTCGAGACCCAGTACTTC.

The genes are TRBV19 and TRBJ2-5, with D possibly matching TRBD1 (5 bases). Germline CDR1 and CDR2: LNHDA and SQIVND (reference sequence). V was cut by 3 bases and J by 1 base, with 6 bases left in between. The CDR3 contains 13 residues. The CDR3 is CASSMGLQETQYF. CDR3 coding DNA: TGTGCCAGTAGTATGGGGCTCCAAGAGACCCAGTACTTC.

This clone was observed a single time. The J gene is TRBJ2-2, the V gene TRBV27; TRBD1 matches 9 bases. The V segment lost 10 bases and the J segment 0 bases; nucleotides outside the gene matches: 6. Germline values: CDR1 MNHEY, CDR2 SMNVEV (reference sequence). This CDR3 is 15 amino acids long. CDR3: CATGQGHPNTGELFF. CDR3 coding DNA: TGTGCCACGGGACAGGGACACCCGAACACCGGGGAGCTGTTTTTT.

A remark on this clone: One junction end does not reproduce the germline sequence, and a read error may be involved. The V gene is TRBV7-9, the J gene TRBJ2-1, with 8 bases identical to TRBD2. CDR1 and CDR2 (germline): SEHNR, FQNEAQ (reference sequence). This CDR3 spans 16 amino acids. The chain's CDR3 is CSSSHHLLAVDNEQFF. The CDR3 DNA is TGTTCCAGCAGCCACCACTTACTAGCGGTGGACAATGAGCAGTTCTTC. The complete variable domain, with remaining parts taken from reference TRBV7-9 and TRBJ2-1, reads DTGVSQNPRHKITKRGQNVTFRCDPISEHNRLYWYRQTLGQGPEFLTYFQNEAQLEKSRLLSDRFSAERPKGSFSTLEIQRTEQGDSAMYLCSSSHHLLAVDNEQFFGPGTRLTVL.

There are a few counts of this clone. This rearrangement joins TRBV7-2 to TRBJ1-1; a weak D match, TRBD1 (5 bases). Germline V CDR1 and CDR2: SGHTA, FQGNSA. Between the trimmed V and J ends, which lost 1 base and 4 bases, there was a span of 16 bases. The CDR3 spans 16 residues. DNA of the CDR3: TGTGCCAGCAGCTTAGGGGTGGGAGGGGCGGGCACTGAAGCTTTCTTT. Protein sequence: CASSLGVGGAGTEAFF.

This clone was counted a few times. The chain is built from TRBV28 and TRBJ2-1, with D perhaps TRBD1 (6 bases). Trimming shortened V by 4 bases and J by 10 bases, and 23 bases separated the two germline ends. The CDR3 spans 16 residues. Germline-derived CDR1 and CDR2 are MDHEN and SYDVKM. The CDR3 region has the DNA TGTGCCAGCAGTTACGAAGGGGGTGGGAGCCGCGGGGAGCAGTTCTTC. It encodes CASSYEGGGSRGEQFF.

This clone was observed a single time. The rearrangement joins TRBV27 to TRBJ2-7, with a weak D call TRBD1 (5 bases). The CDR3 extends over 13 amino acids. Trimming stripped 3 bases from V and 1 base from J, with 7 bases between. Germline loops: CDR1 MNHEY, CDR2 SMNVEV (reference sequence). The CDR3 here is CASSFDSSYEQYF. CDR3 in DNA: TGTGCCAGCAGTTTTGACAGTTCCTACGAGCAGTACTTC.

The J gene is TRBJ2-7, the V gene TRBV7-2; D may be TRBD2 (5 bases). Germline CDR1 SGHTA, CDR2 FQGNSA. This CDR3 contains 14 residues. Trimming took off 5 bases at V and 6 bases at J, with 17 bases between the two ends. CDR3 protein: CASSPGLAVGEQYF. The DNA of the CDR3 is TGTGCCAGCAGCCCCGGCCTAGCTGTCGGCGAGCAGTACTTC.

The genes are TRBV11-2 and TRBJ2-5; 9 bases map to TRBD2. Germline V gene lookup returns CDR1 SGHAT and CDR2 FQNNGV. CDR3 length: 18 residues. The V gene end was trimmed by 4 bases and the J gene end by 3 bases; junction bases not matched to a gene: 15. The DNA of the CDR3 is TGTGCCAGCAGCTCAATACTACGTGGACTAGCGAGGAAAGAGACCCAGTACTTC. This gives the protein CASSSILRGLARKETQYF.

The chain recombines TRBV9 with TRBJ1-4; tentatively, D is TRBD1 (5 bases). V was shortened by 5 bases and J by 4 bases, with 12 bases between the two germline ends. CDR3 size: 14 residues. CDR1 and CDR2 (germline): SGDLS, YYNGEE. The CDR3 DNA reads TGTGCCAGCAGTGAGCAGGGTATTAATGAAAAACTGTTTTTT. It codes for CASSEQGINEKLFF.

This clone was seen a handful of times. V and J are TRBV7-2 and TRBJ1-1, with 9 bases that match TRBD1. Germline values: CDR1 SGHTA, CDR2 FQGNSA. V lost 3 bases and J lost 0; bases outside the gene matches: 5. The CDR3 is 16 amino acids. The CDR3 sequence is CASSFDRDRVNTEAFF. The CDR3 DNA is TGTGCCAGCAGCTTCGACCGGGACAGGGTGAACACTGAAGCTTTCTTT.

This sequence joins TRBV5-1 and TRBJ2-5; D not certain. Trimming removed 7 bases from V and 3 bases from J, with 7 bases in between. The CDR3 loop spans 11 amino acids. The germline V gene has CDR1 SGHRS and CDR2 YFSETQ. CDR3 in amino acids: CASRREETQYF. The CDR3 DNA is TGCGCCAGCCGCCGGGAAGAGACCCAGTACTTC.

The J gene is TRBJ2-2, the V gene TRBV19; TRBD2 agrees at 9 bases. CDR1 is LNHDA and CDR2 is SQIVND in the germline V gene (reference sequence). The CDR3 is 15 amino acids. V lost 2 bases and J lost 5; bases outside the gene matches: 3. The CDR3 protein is CASSISAGGTGELFF. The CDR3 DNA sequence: TGTGCCAGTAGTATATCGGCGGGAGGGACCGGGGAGCTGTTTTTT.

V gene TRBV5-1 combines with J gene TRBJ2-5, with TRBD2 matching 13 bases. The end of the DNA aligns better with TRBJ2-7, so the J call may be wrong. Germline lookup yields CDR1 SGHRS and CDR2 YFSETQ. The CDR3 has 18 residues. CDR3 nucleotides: TGCGCCAGCAGCTTGGGGACTAGCGGGAGTAATCTGATCTACGAGCAGTACTTC. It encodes CASSLGTSGSNLIYEQYF.

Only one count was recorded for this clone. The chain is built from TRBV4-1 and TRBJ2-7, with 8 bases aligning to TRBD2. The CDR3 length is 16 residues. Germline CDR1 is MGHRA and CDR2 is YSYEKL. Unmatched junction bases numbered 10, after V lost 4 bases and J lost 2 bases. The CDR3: CASSLQAGVIAYEQYF. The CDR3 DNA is TGCGCCAGCAGCCTTCAAGCGGGAGTCATCGCCTACGAGCAGTACTTC.

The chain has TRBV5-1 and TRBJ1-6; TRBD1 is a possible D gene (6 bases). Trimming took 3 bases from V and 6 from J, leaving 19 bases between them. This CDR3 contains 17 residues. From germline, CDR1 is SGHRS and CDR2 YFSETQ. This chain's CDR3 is CASSSSTGTGFNSPLHF. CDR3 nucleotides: TGCGCCAGCAGCTCCAGCACAGGGACGGGGTTTAATTCACCCCTCCACTTT.

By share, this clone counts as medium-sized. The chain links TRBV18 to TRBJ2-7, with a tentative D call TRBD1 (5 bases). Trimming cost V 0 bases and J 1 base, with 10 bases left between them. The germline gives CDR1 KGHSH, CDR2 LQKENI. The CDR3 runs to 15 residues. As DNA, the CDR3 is TGTGCCAGCTCACCACCGGGCAGGGCATCCTACGAGCAGTACTTC. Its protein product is CASSPPGRASYEQYF.

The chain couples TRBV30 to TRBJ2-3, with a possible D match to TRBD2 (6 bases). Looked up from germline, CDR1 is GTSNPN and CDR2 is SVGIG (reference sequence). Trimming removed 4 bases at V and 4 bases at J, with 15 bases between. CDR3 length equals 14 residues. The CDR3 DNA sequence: TGTGCCTGGAATCTTCCGGGAGTGGCAGATACGCAGTATTTT. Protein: CAWNLPGVADTQYF.

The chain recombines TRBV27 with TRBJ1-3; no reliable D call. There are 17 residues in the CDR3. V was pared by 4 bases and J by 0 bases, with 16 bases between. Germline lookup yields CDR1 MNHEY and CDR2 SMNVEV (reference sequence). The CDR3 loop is CASSSSARRVSGNTIYF. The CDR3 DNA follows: TGTGCCAGCAGTTCTTCAGCCCGACGGGTCTCTGGAAACACCATATATTTT.

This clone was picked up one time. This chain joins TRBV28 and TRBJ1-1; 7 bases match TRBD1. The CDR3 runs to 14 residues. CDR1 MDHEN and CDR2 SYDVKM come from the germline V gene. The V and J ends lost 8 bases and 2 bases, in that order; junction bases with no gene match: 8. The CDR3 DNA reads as TGTGCCAGCGGAGACAGGGTACGTAACACTGAAGCTTTCTTT. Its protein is CASGDRVRNTEAFF.

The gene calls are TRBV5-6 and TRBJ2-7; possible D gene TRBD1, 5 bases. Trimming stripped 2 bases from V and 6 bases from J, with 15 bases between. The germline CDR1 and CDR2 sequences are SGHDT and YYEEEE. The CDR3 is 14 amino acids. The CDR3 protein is CASSFTQGPREQYF. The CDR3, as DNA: TGTGCCAGCAGCTTTACGCAGGGCCCTCGCGAGCAGTACTTC.

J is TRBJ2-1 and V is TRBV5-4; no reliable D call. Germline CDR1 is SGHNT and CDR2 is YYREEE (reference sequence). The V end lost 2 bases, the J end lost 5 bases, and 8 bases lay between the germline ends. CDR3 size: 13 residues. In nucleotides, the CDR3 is TGTGCCAGCAGCTTATTCTTTAACAATGAGCAGTTCTTC. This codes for CASSLFFNNEQFF.

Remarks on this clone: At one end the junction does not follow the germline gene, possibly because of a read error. In nucleotides, the CDR3 is TGTTCCAGCAGTCTATGGGGGCAAGGGCAGTACTTC. This translates into CSSSLWGQGQYF. V and J are TRBV7-9 and TRBJ2-7; D might be TRBD1 (6 bases). Germline assignment: CDR1 SEHNR and CDR2 FQNEAQ (reference sequence). The CDR3 has 12 amino acids. Full variable domain (outside the CDR3, taken from reference TRBV7-9 and TRBJ2-7): DTGVSQNPRHKITKRGQNVTFRCDPISEHNRLYWYRQTLGQGPEFLTYFQNEAQLEKSRLLSDRFSAERPKGSFSTLEIQRTEQGDSAMYLCSSSLWGQGQYFGPGTRLTVT.

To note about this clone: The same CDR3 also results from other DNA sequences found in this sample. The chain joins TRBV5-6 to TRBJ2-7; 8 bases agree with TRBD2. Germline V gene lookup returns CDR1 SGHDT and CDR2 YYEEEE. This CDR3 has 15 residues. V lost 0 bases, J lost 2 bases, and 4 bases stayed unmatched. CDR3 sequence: CASSLDASGPYEQYF. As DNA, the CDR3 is TGTGCCAGCAGCTTGGATGCTAGCGGGCCCTACGAGCAGTACTTC.

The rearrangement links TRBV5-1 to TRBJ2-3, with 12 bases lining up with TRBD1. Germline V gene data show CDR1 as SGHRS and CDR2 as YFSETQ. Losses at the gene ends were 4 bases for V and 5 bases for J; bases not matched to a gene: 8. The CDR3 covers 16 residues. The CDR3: CASSDRGTGGIDTQYF. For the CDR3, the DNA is TGCGCCAGCAGCGACCGTGGGACAGGGGGCATAGATACGCAGTATTTT.